This TCR beta chain was recorded in a study of siplizumab effects on memory and regulatory T cells. This table comes from immunoSEQ multiplex PCR, and its TCRdb copy is limited to in-frame clones, with some not included. The sample contains around 120,000 clones, 90% to 95% of which appear only once. Germline assignment: CDR1 KGHSH and CDR2 LQKENI. The CDR3 contains 15 residues. The V segment lost 6 bases and the J segment 4 bases; nucleotides outside the gene matches: 11. The receptor's source is a human donor in good health. The specimen was non-Treg CD4+ T cells sorted from blood. The chain couples TRBV18 to TRBJ2-7, with 8 bases that match TRBD1. The CDR3 here is CASSPGQGLSYEQYF. CDR3 sequence (DNA): TGTGCCAGCTCGCCAGGACAGGGTTTATCGTACGAGCAGTACTTC.